This is a list of T cell receptor beta chains from one sample in a study of T cells in Graves' hyperthyroidism and ophthalmopathy. One entry per CDR3 protein, called by TCRdb with MiXCR from the multiplex PCR reads. The sample has 600,000 or so distinct CDR3 sequences; roughly 15% are singletons. Sequenced sample: blood. Source of these receptors: a young woman with Graves' hyperthyroidism. The CDR3 runs from the conserved cysteine through the conserved F or W. Each record gives: V gene, J gene, D gene, CDR3 protein. The D gene is left open where the match is weak.

V gene: TRBV19
J gene: TRBJ1-5
D gene: .
CDR3 protein: CASMLWASNRPQHF

V gene: TRBV28
J gene: TRBJ1-4
D gene: TRBD1
CDR3 protein: CASRPMDRAINEKLFF

V gene: TRBV18
J gene: TRBJ2-7
D gene: TRBD2
CDR3 protein: CARSRTSGPYEQYF

V gene: TRBV7-2
J gene: TRBJ2-1
D gene: TRBD1
CDR3 protein: CASSYRDRFHEQFF

V gene: TRBV24-1
J gene: TRBJ1-1
D gene: .
CDR3 protein: CATSPGEKNTEAFF

V gene: TRBV11-2
J gene: TRBJ1-5
D gene: TRBD1
CDR3 protein: CASSPRDSSQPQHF

V gene: TRBV3-1
J gene: TRBJ2-1
D gene: TRBD2
CDR3 protein: CASSRLAGVFNEQFF

V gene: TRBV19
J gene: TRBJ1-1
D gene: .
CDR3 protein: CASSPSGGDRAFF

V gene: TRBV2
J gene: TRBJ2-3
D gene: .
CDR3 protein: CASSQEGWTQYF

V gene: TRBV20-1
J gene: TRBJ1-2
D gene: .
CDR3 protein: CSARDYAGYTF

V gene: TRBV9
J gene: TRBJ1-2
D gene: TRBD1
CDR3 protein: CASSSDRGDYGHTF

V gene: TRBV9
J gene: TRBJ2-1
D gene: TRBD2
CDR3 protein: CASSVEGTTSGNNEQFF

V gene: TRBV20-1
J gene: TRBJ1-1
D gene: TRBD1
CDR3 protein: CSARDSSEGGYTEAFF

V gene: TRBV6-5
J gene: TRBJ2-5
D gene: .
CDR3 protein: CASSYSSTVGQETQYF

V gene: TRBV28
J gene: TRBJ1-4
D gene: TRBD1
CDR3 protein: CASSSGGALKDEKLFF

V gene: TRBV12-3/TRBV12-4
J gene: TRBJ2-5
D gene: .
CDR3 protein: CASSLMVQETQYF

V gene: TRBV5-5
J gene: TRBJ2-1
D gene: .
CDR3 protein: CASSYLTGRYNEQFF

V gene: TRBV28
J gene: TRBJ2-1
D gene: TRBD2
CDR3 protein: CASSLPTSGRVSNSYNEQFF

V gene: TRBV24-1
J gene: TRBJ2-5
D gene: .
CDR3 protein: CATSDLGQPKETQYF

V gene: TRBV27
J gene: TRBJ2-7
D gene: .
CDR3 protein: CASRESTVSYEQYF

V gene: TRBV14
J gene: TRBJ1-6
D gene: TRBD1
CDR3 protein: CASSQGDSMDSPLHF

V gene: TRBV12-3/TRBV12-4
J gene: TRBJ1-5
D gene: .
CDR3 protein: CASSLIGTISNQPQHF

V gene: TRBV2
J gene: TRBJ2-1
D gene: TRBD2
CDR3 protein: CASSSWGGLEQFF

V gene: TRBV6-1
J gene: TRBJ2-7
D gene: .
CDR3 protein: CASKPVVSGYEQYF

V gene: TRBV12-3/TRBV12-4
J gene: TRBJ1-4
D gene: .
CDR3 protein: CASASTNEKLFF

V gene: TRBV4-1
J gene: TRBJ2-3
D gene: .
CDR3 protein: CASSQDDYSTDTQYF

V gene: TRBV5-1
J gene: TRBJ2-7
D gene: TRBD2
CDR3 protein: CASSFRARTGGDYEQYF

V gene: TRBV28
J gene: TRBJ1-6
D gene: TRBD1
CDR3 protein: CASSTGDRDNSPLHF

V gene: TRBV28
J gene: TRBJ1-4
D gene: .
CDR3 protein: CASSLLARVGEKLFF

V gene: TRBV12-3/TRBV12-4
J gene: TRBJ2-1
D gene: .
CDR3 protein: CASSRTVSYDEQFF

V gene: TRBV24-1
J gene: TRBJ1-5
D gene: .
CDR3 protein: CATSEGGFGSNQPQHF

V gene: TRBV13
J gene: TRBJ2-7
D gene: TRBD2
CDR3 protein: CASSSTTSGSSYEQYF

V gene: TRBV12-3/TRBV12-4
J gene: TRBJ2-3
D gene: .
CDR3 protein: CASSLNRLTDTQYF

V gene: TRBV3-1
J gene: TRBJ1-1
D gene: .
CDR3 protein: CASSFSGGFEAFF

V gene: TRBV9
J gene: TRBJ2-7
D gene: .
CDR3 protein: CASSQYDNPYEQYF

V gene: TRBV5-8
J gene: TRBJ2-2
D gene: TRBD2
CDR3 protein: CASNRAGATGELFF

V gene: TRBV7-9
J gene: TRBJ1-6
D gene: TRBD1
CDR3 protein: CASSVTGDNSPLHF

V gene: TRBV6-5
J gene: TRBJ1-5
D gene: .
CDR3 protein: CASSYSAGGSNQPQHF

V gene: TRBV11-1
J gene: TRBJ1-3
D gene: .
CDR3 protein: CASRMSSGNTIYF

V gene: TRBV19
J gene: TRBJ2-2
D gene: .
CDR3 protein: CASTEGATGELFF

V gene: TRBV28
J gene: TRBJ2-6
D gene: .
CDR3 protein: CASSPHISRLGANVLTF

V gene: TRBV20-1
J gene: TRBJ2-7
D gene: TRBD1
CDR3 protein: CSALRDRDMYEQYF

V gene: TRBV12-3/TRBV12-4
J gene: TRBJ1-1
D gene: TRBD1
CDR3 protein: CASSSGGQRLEAFF

V gene: TRBV28
J gene: TRBJ1-5
D gene: TRBD1
CDR3 protein: CASRGGGTGIQSSNQPQHF

V gene: TRBV3-1
J gene: TRBJ1-2
D gene: .
CDR3 protein: CASSLRNGYTF

V gene: TRBV19
J gene: TRBJ1-5
D gene: .
CDR3 protein: CASSMDSGLFYSNQPQHF

V gene: TRBV10-3
J gene: TRBJ2-4
D gene: TRBD1
CDR3 protein: CAISEGGQGGVIQYF

V gene: TRBV6-1
J gene: TRBJ1-1
D gene: TRBD1
CDR3 protein: CASSGRTGAGTEAFF

V gene: TRBV5-1
J gene: TRBJ2-1
D gene: .
CDR3 protein: CASSLGQVSEQFF

V gene: TRBV24-1
J gene: TRBJ1-2
D gene: .
CDR3 protein: CATSWRGPGSGYTF

V gene: TRBV2
J gene: TRBJ2-5
D gene: .
CDR3 protein: CASSVMQGQETLYF

V gene: TRBV14
J gene: TRBJ1-2
D gene: .
CDR3 protein: CASSQDRVENQGYTF

V gene: TRBV6-2/TRBV6-3
J gene: TRBJ2-7
D gene: TRBD2
CDR3 protein: CASSYGRGISYEQYF

V gene: TRBV11-2
J gene: TRBJ2-7
D gene: TRBD2
CDR3 protein: CASSFGGSPHEQYF

V gene: TRBV25-1
J gene: TRBJ2-1
D gene: TRBD2
CDR3 protein: CASSEQGAGDEQFF

V gene: TRBV6-1
J gene: TRBJ1-5
D gene: .
CDR3 protein: CASISGNQPQHF

V gene: TRBV7-3
J gene: TRBJ1-6
D gene: .
CDR3 protein: CASSPSRDSPLHF

V gene: TRBV7-3
J gene: TRBJ2-1
D gene: TRBD2
CDR3 protein: CASSPEAGGLTQFF

V gene: TRBV7-8
J gene: TRBJ1-1
D gene: TRBD1
CDR3 protein: CASSIRDRVMGTEAFF

V gene: TRBV3-1
J gene: TRBJ2-7
D gene: TRBD1
CDR3 protein: CASSQGTGAYYEQYF